This T cell receptor (beta chain) was captured by sequencing in a study of lymphopenia after photon versus proton radiotherapy. Germline V gene data show CDR1 as LNHDA and CDR2 as SQIVND (reference sequence). Trimming removed 6 bases from V and 5 bases from J; junction bases left unmatched: 25. This CDR3 has 20 residues. TCRdb's table, derived via immunoSEQ multiplex PCR, lists solely in-frame clones and lacks some. The sample holds fewer than 70,000 clones, approximately 87% seen once. The chain combines TRBV19 with TRBJ2-5, with 9 bases lining up with TRBD1. Specimen: peripheral blood, collected from a patient treated with proton-based radiotherapy. The source of this sequence is an elderly man with esophageal cancer. As DNA, the CDR3 is TGTGCCAGTAGCCTCCCTCGGGACAGGGCGACGGGAGTCGTATATGAGACCCAGTACTTC. Its translation is CASSLPRDRATGVVYETQYF.